This T cell receptor (beta chain) stems from a study of blood T cell repertoires in COVID-19. Trimming cost V 0 bases and J 10 bases; bases outside gene matches: 4. This CDR3 is built from 13 residues. The germline V gene has CDR1 SGHTA and CDR2 FQGTGA. The table came from immunoSEQ multiplex PCR; TCRdb's copy has only in-frame clones and leaves some out. The table lists 120,000 to 150,000 clones, over 80% of them singletons. The specimen was peripheral blood. The clonotype comes from a man aged 25-45 years with COVID-19, enrolled during active disease. The chain recombines TRBV7-3 with TRBJ1-2, with 8 positions matching TRBD1. The CDR3 spells CASSLTAGGAYTF. CDR3 in DNA: TGTGCCAGCAGCTTAACGGCAGGGGGCGCCTACACCTTC.